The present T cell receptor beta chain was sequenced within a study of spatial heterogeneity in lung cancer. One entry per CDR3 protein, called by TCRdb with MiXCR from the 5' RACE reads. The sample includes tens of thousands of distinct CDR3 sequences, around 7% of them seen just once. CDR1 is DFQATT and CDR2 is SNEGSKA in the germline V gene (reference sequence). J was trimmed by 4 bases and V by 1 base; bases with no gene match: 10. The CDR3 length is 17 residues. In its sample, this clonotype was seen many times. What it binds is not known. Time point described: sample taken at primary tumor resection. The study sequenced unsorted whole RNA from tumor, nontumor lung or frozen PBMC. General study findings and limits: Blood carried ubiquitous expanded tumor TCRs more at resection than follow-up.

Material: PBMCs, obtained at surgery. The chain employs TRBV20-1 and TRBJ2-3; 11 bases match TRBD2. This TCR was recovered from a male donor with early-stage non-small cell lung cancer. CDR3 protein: CSARAASGGRVADTQYF. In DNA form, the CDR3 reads TGCAGTGCTAGAGCGGCTAGCGGGGGGCGAGTAGCAGATACGCAGTATTTT.